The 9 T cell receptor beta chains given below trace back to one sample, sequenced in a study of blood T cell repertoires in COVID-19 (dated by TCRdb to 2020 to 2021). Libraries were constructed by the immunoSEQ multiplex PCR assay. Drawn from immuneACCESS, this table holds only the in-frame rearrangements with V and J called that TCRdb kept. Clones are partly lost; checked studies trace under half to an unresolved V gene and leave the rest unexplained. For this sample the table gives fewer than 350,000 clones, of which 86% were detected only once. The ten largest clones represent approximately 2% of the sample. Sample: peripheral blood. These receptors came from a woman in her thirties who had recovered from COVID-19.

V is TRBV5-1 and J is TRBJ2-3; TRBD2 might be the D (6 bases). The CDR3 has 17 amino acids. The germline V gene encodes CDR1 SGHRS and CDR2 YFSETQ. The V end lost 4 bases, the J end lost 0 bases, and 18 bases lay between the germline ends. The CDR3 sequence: CASSLGTLYSSTDTQYF. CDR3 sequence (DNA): TGCGCCAGCAGCCTTGGGACTCTTTATTCTAGCACAGATACGCAGTATTTT.

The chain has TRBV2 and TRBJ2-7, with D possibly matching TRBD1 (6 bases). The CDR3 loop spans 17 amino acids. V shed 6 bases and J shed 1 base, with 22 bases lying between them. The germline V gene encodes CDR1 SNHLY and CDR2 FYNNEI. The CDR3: CASRDHAGTRKSYEQYF. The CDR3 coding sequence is TGTGCCAGCAGGGACCATGCCGGGACAAGGAAATCCTACGAGCAGTACTTC.

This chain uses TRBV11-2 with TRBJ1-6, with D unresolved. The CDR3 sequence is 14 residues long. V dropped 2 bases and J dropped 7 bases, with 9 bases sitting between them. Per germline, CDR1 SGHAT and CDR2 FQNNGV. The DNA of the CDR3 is TGTGCCAGCAGCTTATACGGTATCAATTCACCCCTCCACTTT. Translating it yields CASSLYGINSPLHF.

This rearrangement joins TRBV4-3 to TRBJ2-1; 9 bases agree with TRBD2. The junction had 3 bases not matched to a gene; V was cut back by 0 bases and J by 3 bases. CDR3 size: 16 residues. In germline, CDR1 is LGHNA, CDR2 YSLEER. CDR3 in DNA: TGCGCCAGCAGCCAAGATCTTAGCGGGGGCTACAATGAGCAGTTCTTC. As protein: CASSQDLSGGYNEQFF.

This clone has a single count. CDR3 bases: TGTGCCAGCAGCGGACAGCCGAACACCGGGGAGCTGTTTTTT. Its translation: CASSGQPNTGELFF. The genes are TRBV6-2 or TRBV6-3 and TRBJ2-2; maybe TRBD1 (6 bases). V gave up 6 bases and J gave up 0 bases, with 8 bases separating them. Germline V gene lookup returns CDR1 MNHEY and CDR2 SVGEGT. This CDR3 is built from 14 residues.

CDR3 protein: CASRELNYGYTF. For the CDR3, the DNA is TGTGCCAGCAGAGAGTTAAACTATGGCTACACCTTC. V is TRBV28 and J is TRBJ1-2; D is undetermined. This CDR3 is 12 amino acids long. CDR1 and CDR2 from the germline V gene are MDHEN and SYDVKM. Trimming left V 6 bases short and J 2 bases short, with 7 bases between.

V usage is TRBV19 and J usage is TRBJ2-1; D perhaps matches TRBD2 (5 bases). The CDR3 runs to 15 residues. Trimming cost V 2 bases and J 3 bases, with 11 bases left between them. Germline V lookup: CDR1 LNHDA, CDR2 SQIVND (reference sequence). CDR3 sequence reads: CASSILAEGYNEQFF. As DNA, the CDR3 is TGTGCCAGTAGTATACTAGCCGAGGGCTACAATGAGCAGTTCTTC.

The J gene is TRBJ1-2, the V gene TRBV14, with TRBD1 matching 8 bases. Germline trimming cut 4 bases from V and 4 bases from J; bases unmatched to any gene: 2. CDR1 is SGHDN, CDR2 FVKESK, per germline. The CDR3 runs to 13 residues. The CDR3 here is CASSLGQGYGYTF. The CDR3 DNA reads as TGTGCCAGCAGCCTCGGACAGGGCTATGGCTACACCTTC. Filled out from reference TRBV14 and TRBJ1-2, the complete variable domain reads EAGVTQFPSHSVIEKGQTVTLRCDPISGHDNLYWYRRVMGKEIKFLLHFVKESKQDESGMPNNRFLAERTGGTYSTLKVQPAELEDSGVYFCASSLGQGYGYTFGSGTRLTVV.

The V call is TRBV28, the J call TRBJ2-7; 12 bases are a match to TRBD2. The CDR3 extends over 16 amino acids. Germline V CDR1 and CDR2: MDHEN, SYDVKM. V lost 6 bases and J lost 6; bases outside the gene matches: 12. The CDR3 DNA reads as TGTGCCAGCAGCCCCGTCCGGACTAGCGGGATTTTCGAGCAGTACTTC. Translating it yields CASSPVRTSGIFEQYF.